This is a list of T cell receptor beta chains from one sample in a study of blood T cell repertoires in COVID-19. Sequenced by immunoSEQ multiplex PCR; TCRdb stores in-frame clones only, minus some. The table shows approximately 80,000 clones, with approximately 86% occurring only once. The sequenced sample consisted of peripheral blood. The receptors derive from a man aged 40-49 years with acute or convalescent COVID-19. Each CDR3 is given with its conserved first and last residue. A D gene is named only where the DNA matches it firmly. Size values are once, few and many counts, or a class for expanded clones, and some rows have none.

CDR3 length	V gene	D gene	clone size	J gene	CDR3 protein	CDR3 DNA
14	TRBV4-1	NA	NA	TRBJ2-5	CASSQDPGGETQYF	TGCGCCAGCAGCCAAGATCCCGGGGGAGAGACCCAGTACTTC
13	TRBV11-3	NA	NA	TRBJ1-6	CASSMDSNSPLHF	TGTGCCAGCAGCATGGACAGCAATTCACCCCTCCACTTT
15	TRBV18	NA	NA	TRBJ2-1	CASSPVTGAYNEQFF	TGTGCCAGCTCACCAGTCACCGGGGCCTACAATGAGCAGTTCTTC
13	TRBV27	TRBD1	NA	TRBJ1-2	CASSTHRGGGYTF	TGTGCCAGCAGTACCCACAGGGGCGGCGGCTACACCTTC
13	TRBV5-1	NA	NA	TRBJ2-1	CASSINLNNEQFF	TGCGCCAGCAGTATCAACTTGAACAATGAGCAGTTCTTC
14	TRBV3-1/TRBV3-2	TRBD2	few	TRBJ2-5	CASSRTSGRETQYF	TGTGCCAGCAGTCGGACTAGCGGACGGGAGACCCAGTACTTC
15	TRBV2	TRBD2	NA	TRBJ2-3	CASSEYLAGTDTQYF	TGTGCCAGCAGTGAGTACCTAGCGGGCACAGATACGCAGTATTTT
15	TRBV7-2	NA	NA	TRBJ2-1	CASSNRVSFRDEQFF	TGTGCCAGCAGTAACCGGGTTTCTTTTCGCGATGAGCAGTTCTTC
14	TRBV5-4	TRBD1	NA	TRBJ2-3	CASSLRQGADTQYF	TGTGCCAGCAGCTTGAGACAGGGGGCAGATACGCAGTATTTT
15	TRBV5-1	NA	once	TRBJ1-1	CASSENNPGDTEAFF	TGCGCCAGCAGCGAAAATAATCCAGGGGACACTGAAGCTTTCTTT
16	TRBV4-2	TRBD2	NA	TRBJ2-1	CASSRASGGGYNEQFF	TGTGCCAGCAGCCGAGCTAGCGGGGGGGGCTACAATGAGCAGTTCTTC
13	TRBV6-4	TRBD1	NA	TRBJ1-2	CASSHRGGLDYTF	TGTGCCAGCAGTCACAGGGGGGGCCTCGACTACACCTTC
13	TRBV5-4	NA	NA	TRBJ2-3	CASSQQGGDTQYF	TGTGCCAGCAGCCAGCAGGGGGGAGATACGCAGTATTTT
15	TRBV5-1	TRBD1	NA	TRBJ2-1	CASSLKVQGANEQFF	TGCGCCAGCAGCTTGAAGGTTCAGGGGGCAAATGAGCAGTTCTTC
18	TRBV15	NA	NA	TRBJ1-4	CATSRVLWSARGNEKLFF	TGTGCCACCAGCAGAGTCCTTTGGTCAGCCCGGGGAAATGAAAAACTGTTTTTT
15	TRBV2	TRBD2	NA	TRBJ2-7	CASSDPSGTEDEQYF	TGTGCCAGCAGTGACCCTAGCGGGACGGAAGACGAGCAGTACTTC
15	TRBV21-1	NA	NA	TRBJ2-1	CASSPRGQGYHEQFF	TGTGCCAGCAGCCCGCGGGGACAGGGTTACCATGAGCAGTTCTTC
15	TRBV5-8	NA	once	TRBJ1-4	CASSLPGLYGEKLFF	TGTGCCAGCAGCTTACCGGGACTTTACGGGGAAAAACTGTTTTTT
14	TRBV4-2	NA	few	TRBJ2-7	CASSQGRSLGEQYF	TGTGCCAGCAGCCAAGGACGATCCCTAGGCGAGCAGTACTTC
17	TRBV6-2/TRBV6-3	TRBD1	NA	TRBJ2-2	CASSRQGAWANTGELFF	TGTGCCAGCAGCCGACAGGGGGCCTGGGCGAACACCGGGGAGCTGTTTTTT
14	TRBV6-6	TRBD1	NA	TRBJ1-2	CASSPGTGVNGYTF	TGTGCCAGCAGCCCCGGGACAGGGGTTAATGGCTACACCTTC
13	TRBV7-2	NA	NA	TRBJ1-1	CASSSTGWTEAFF	TGTGCCAGCAGCTCAACAGGGTGGACTGAAGCTTTCTTT
15	TRBV6-4	NA	NA	TRBJ2-3	CASSALTTGTDTQYF	TGTGCCAGCAGTGCCCTCACGACAGGCACAGATACGCAGTATTTT
13	TRBV5-6	NA	NA	TRBJ1-2	CASSPGFNYGYTF	TGTGCCAGCAGCCCCGGGTTTAACTATGGCTACACCTTC
15	TRBV6-5	TRBD2	NA	TRBJ2-1	CASSPGGATYNEQFF	TGTGCCAGCAGTCCCGGGGGGGCAACCTACAATGAGCAGTTCTTC
13	TRBV27	TRBD1	NA	TRBJ1-1	CASTKDRGTEAFF	TGTGCCAGCACCAAGGACAGGGGTACTGAAGCTTTCTTT
15	TRBV7-2	TRBD1	NA	TRBJ2-1	CASSFGQGVGNEQFF	TGTGCCAGCAGCTTCGGCCAGGGGGTGGGCAATGAGCAGTTCTTC
13	TRBV24-1	NA	NA	TRBJ1-1	CATRDTMNTEAFF	TGTGCCACGAGGGACACCATGAACACTGAAGCTTTCTTT
13	TRBV7-8	TRBD1	NA	TRBJ1-2	CASSPDRDGGYTF	TGTGCCAGCAGCCCCGACAGGGATGGTGGCTACACCTTC
15	TRBV5-4	TRBD1	NA	TRBJ2-2	CASSAGQGAAGELFF	TGTGCCAGCAGCGCCGGACAGGGGGCGGCCGGGGAGCTGTTTTTT
14	TRBV6-5	NA	NA	TRBJ1-5	CASRLRGSNQPQHF	TGTGCCAGTCGTCTCAGGGGCTCCAATCAGCCCCAGCATTTT
14	TRBV18	NA	once	TRBJ2-7	CASSPQGIAYEQYF	TGTGCCAGCTCACCACAGGGGATAGCCTACGAGCAGTACTTC
14	TRBV6-5	TRBD2	NA	TRBJ2-3	CASRPSGGGNTQYF	TGTGCCAGCAGACCTAGCGGGGGAGGAAATACGCAGTATTTT
12	TRBV30	NA	NA	TRBJ1-4	CAWTREGEKLFF	TGTGCCTGGACCAGGGAAGGTGAAAAACTGTTTTTT
11	TRBV30	NA	NA	TRBJ1-2	CAWAEGVGYTF	TGTGCCTGGGCGGAGGGAGTTGGCTACACCTTC
13	TRBV5-6	NA	few	TRBJ1-3	CASSLAGVGTIYF	TGTGCCAGCAGCTTGGCGGGGGTTGGCACCATATATTTT
14	TRBV3-1/TRBV3-2	NA	NA	TRBJ1-5	CASSRSGSNQPQHF	TGTGCCAGCAGCCGATCAGGGAGCAATCAGCCCCAGCATTTT